This TCR beta chain was profiled in a study of T cell changes during pregnancy in multiple sclerosis. V dropped 5 bases and J dropped 4 bases, with 14 bases sitting between them. From germline, CDR1 is SGHRS and CDR2 YFSETQ. This CDR3 contains 14 residues. The protocol was immunoSEQ multiplex PCR, while the TCRdb copy is restricted to in-frame clones and leaves out a portion. The table includes over 70,000 clones, 90% to 95% detected once. Material: peripheral blood, obtained in the third trimester of pregnancy. The TCR was taken from a female donor with multiple sclerosis, enrolled in a pregnancy study. V usage is TRBV5-1 and J usage is TRBJ2-3, with a weak D call TRBD2 (6 bases). The CDR3 DNA reads TGCGCCAGCAGGCTGGAGGGAGGCCCAGATACGCAGTATTTT. Its protein is CASRLEGGPDTQYF.